The present T cell receptor beta chain was sequenced within a study of T cells in Graves' hyperthyroidism and ophthalmopathy. Clinical symptoms, serum thyroxine and TRAb, thyroid ultrasound and orbital computed tomography together formed the diagnostic basis. CDR1 is ENHRY, CDR2 SYGVKD, per germline. The V and J ends lost 10 bases and 0 bases, in that order; junction bases with no gene match: 8. There are 16 residues in the CDR3. Points on this clonotype: Its antigen is unknown.

Notes on the study in general: Most thyroid clonotypes expanded above 0.001 appeared in blood too. Onset of ophthalmopathy came a median roughly 6.4 months after the model predicted it.

The investigators amplified TCR beta CDR3 regions from RNA transcripts. A first-round RT-PCR of the TCR CDR3 used the HTBI primer set. A single record per CDR3 protein comes from TCRdb applying MiXCR to the multiplex PCR reads. Among about 570,000 distinct CDR3 sequences, 35% to 55% were seen once, and the ten largest hold about 20%. The sequenced sample consisted of peripheral blood or thyroid tissue (not recorded which). The source is an adult woman with Graves' disease, either hyperthyroidism or ophthalmopathy (not recorded which). V gene TRBV10-3 combines with J gene TRBJ2-6; 8 bases fit TRBD1. DNA for the CDR3: TGTGCCAACGCCGGGACAGGCGACTCTGGGGCCAACGTCCTGACTTTC. Translation gives CANAGTGDSGANVLTF.